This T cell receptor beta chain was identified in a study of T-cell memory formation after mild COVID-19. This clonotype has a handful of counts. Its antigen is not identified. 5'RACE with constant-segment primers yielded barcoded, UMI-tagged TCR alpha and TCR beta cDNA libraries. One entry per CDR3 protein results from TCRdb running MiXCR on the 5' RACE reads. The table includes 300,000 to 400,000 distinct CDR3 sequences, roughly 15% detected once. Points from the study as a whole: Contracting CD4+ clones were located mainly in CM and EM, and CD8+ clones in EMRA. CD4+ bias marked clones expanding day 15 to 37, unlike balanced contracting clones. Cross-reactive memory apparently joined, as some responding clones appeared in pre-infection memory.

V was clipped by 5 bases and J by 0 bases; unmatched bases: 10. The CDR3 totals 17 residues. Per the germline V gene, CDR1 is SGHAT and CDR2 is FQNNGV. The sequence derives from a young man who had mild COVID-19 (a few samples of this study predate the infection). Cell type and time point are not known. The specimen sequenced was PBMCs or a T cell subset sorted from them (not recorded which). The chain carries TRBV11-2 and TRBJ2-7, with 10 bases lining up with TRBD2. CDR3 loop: CASSPRYSGGSSYEQYF. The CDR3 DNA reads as TGTGCCAGCAGCCCTCGTTATAGCGGGGGGTCCTCCTACGAGCAGTACTTC.